The clone carrying this T cell receptor beta chain showed up just a few times. The data derive from a study of cytomegalovirus exposure and HLA in healthy donors. Study at large: Out of roughly 170 million T cells, an earlier analysis found around 110 million unique TCR beta sequences in total. Inside one of the first data releases sat around 77 million unique TCRs taken from HLA-typed donors.

PCR used 60 Vbeta primers and 13 Jbeta primers. The assay was immunoSEQ multiplex PCR, and TCRdb's table has in-frame clones only and misses some. The table records about 180,000 clones, 55% to 75% of them present only once. The germline gives CDR1 KGHSH, CDR2 LQKENI. The V and J ends lost 6 bases and 9 bases respectively, with 17 bases between them. CDR3 length equals 14 residues. This receptor was identified in a human donor in good health. This rearrangement joins TRBV18 to TRBJ1-4; D possibly corresponds to TRBD1 (6 bases). The sequencing input was PBMCs. CDR3 sequence reads: CASSAVTGTKKLFF. In nucleotides, the CDR3 is TGTGCCAGCTCCGCGGTCACAGGGACAAAAAAACTGTTTTTT.